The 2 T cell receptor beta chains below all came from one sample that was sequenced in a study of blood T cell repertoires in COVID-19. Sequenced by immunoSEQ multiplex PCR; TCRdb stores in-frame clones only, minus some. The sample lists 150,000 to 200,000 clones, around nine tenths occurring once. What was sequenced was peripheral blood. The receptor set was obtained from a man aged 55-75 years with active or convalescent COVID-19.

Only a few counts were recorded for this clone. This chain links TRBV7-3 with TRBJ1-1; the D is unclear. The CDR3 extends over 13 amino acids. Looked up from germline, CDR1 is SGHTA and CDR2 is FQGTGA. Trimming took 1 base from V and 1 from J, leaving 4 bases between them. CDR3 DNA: TGTGCCAGCAGCTTAAATAGGAACACTGAAGCTTTCTTT. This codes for CASSLNRNTEAFF.

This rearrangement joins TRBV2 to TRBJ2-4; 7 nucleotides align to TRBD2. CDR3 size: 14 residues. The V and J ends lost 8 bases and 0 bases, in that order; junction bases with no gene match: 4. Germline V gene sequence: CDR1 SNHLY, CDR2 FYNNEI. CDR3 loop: CASGLAEAKNIQYF. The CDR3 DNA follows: TGTGCCAGCGGCCTAGCGGAAGCCAAAAACATTCAGTACTTC.